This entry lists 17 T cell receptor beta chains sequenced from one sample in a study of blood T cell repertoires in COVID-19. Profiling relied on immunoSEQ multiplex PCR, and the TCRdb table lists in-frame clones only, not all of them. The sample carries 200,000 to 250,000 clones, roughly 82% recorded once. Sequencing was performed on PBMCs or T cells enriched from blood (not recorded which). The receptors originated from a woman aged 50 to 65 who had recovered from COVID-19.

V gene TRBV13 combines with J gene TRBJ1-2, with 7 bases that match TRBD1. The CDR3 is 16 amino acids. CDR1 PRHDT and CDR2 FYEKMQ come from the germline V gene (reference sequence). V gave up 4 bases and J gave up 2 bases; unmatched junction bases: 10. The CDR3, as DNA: TGTGCCAGCAGCTCTATAAGGGGGCCCAAGAACTATGGCTACACCTTC. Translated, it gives CASSSIRGPKNYGYTF.

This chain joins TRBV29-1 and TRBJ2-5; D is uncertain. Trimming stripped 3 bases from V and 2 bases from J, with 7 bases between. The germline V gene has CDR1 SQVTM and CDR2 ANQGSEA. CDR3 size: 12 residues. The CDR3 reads CSVEYLQETQYF. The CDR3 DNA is TGCAGCGTTGAGTACTTACAAGAGACCCAGTACTTC.

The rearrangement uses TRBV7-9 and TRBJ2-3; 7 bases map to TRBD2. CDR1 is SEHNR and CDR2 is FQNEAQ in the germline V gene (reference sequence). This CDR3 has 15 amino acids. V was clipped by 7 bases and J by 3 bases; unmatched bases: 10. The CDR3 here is CASTTRASGTDTQYF. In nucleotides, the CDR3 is TGTGCCAGCACCACAAGGGCTAGCGGTACAGATACGCAGTATTTT.

CDR3 nucleotides: TGCGCCAGCAGCCCGGGACAGCGAGACTACGAGCAGTACTTC. Amino acids: CASSPGQRDYEQYF. The genes are TRBV5-1 and TRBJ2-7; 7 bases fit TRBD1. Germline V gene sequence: CDR1 SGHRS, CDR2 YFSETQ. V trimming: 4 bases; J trimming: 3 bases; junction bases outside the gene matches: 7. CDR3 length equals 14 residues.

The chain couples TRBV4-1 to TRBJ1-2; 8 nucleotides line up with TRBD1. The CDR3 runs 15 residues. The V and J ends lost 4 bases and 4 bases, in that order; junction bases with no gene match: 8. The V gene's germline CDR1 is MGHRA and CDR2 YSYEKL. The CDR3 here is CASSPEGQGLYGYTF. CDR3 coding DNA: TGCGCCAGCAGCCCGGAAGGACAGGGCCTCTATGGCTACACCTTC.

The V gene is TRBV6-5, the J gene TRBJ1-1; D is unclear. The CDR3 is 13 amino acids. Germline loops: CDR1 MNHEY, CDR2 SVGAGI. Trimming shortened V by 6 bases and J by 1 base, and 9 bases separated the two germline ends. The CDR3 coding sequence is TGTGCCAGCAGAGCTAACGGGAACACTGAAGCTTTCTTT. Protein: CASRANGNTEAFF.

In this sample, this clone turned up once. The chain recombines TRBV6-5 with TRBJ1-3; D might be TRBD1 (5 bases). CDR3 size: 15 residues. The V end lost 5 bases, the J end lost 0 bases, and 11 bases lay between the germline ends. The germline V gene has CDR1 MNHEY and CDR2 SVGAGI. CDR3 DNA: TGTGCCAGCAGTCAGGGCGCCTACTCTGGAAACACCATATATTTT. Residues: CASSQGAYSGNTIYF.

This CDR3 is CASSRTDEQFF. The CDR3 bases are TGTGCCAGCTCGCGGACAGACGAGCAGTTCTTC. The chain recombines TRBV18 with TRBJ2-1; tentative D call: TRBD1 (6 bases). Trimming cost V 6 bases and J 10 bases, with 10 bases left between them. Germline assignment: CDR1 KGHSH and CDR2 LQKENI. The CDR3 covers 11 residues.

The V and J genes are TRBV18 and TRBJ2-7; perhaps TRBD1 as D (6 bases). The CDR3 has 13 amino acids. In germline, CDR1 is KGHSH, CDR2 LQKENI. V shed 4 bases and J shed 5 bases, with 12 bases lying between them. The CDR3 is CASSRTEGDEQYF. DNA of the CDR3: TGTGCCAGCTCACGGACTGAGGGGGACGAGCAGTACTTC.

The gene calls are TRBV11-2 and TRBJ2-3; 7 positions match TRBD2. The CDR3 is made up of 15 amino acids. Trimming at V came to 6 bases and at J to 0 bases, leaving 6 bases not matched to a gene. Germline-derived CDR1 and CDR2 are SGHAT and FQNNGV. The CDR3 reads CASRGGRGSTDTQYF. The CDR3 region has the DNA TGTGCCAGCAGGGGCGGGCGGGGGAGCACAGATACGCAGTATTTT.

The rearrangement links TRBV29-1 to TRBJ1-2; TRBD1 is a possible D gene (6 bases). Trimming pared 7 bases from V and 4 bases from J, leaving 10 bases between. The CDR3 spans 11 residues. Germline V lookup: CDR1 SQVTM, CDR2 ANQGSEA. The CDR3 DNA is TGCAGCGCACAGGGATCCTATGGCTACACCTTC. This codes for CSAQGSYGYTF.

The CDR3 DNA is TGTGCCAGCAGTTCCGCCCCTCACGGGACAGCAAGAGAGCAGTTCTTC. Its protein is CASSSAPHGTAREQFF. The chain recombines TRBV28 with TRBJ2-1; 7 bases agree with TRBD1. This CDR3 contains 16 residues. Looked up from germline, CDR1 is MDHEN and CDR2 is SYDVKM. The V and J ends lost 4 bases and 10 bases, in that order; junction bases with no gene match: 16.

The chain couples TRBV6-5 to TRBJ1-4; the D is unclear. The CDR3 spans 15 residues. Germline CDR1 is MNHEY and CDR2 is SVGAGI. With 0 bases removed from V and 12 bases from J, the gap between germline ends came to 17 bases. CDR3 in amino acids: CASSYSITGSGELFF. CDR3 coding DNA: TGTGCCAGCAGTTACTCGATAACCGGGAGTGGGGAACTGTTTTTT.

CDR3 protein: CASSTPERVSYEQYF. CDR3 bases: TGTGCCAGCAGTACCCCCGAACGGGTCTCCTACGAGCAGTACTTC. The V gene is TRBV9, the J gene TRBJ2-7; D is uncertain. Germline loops: CDR1 SGDLS, CDR2 YYNGEE. The CDR3 has 15 residues. V lost 5 bases, J lost 0 bases, and 15 bases lay in between.

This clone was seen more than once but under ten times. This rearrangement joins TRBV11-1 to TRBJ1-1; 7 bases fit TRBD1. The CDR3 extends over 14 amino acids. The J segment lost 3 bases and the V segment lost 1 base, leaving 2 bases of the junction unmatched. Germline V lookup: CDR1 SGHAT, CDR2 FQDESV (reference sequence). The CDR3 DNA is TGTGCCAGCAGCTTAGTAGGGGGCTACACTGAAGCTTTCTTT. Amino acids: CASSLVGGYTEAFF.

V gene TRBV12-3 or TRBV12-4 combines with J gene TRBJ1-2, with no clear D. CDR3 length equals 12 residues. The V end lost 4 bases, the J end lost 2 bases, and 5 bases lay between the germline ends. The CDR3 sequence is CASSYGNYGYTF. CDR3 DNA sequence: TGTGCCAGCAGTTACGGGAACTATGGCTACACCTTC.

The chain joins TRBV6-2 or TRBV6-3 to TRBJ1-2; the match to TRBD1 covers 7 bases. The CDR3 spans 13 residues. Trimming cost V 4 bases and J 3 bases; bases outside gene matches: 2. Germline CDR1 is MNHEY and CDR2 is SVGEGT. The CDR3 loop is CASSSGTDYGYTF. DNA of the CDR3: TGTGCCAGCAGTTCCGGGACAGACTATGGCTACACCTTC.